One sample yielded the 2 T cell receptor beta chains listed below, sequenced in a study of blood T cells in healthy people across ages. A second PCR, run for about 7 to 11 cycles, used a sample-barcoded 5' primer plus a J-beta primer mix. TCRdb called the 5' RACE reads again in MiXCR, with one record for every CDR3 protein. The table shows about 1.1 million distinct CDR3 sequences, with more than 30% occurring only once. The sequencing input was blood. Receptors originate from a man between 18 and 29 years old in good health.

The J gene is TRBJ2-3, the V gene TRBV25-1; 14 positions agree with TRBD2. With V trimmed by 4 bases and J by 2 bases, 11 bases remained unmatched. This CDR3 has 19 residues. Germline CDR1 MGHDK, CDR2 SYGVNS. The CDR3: CASSGLAGGLNQITDTQYF. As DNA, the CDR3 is TGTGCCAGCAGTGGACTAGCGGGGGGGCTAAACCAAATCACAGATACGCAGTATTTT.

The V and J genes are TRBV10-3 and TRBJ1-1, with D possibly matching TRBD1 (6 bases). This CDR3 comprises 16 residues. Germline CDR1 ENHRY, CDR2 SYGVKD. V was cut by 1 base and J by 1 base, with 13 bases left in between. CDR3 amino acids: CAISELDRIANTEAFF. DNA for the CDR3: TGTGCCATCAGTGAGTTAGACAGGATAGCGAACACTGAAGCTTTCTTT.